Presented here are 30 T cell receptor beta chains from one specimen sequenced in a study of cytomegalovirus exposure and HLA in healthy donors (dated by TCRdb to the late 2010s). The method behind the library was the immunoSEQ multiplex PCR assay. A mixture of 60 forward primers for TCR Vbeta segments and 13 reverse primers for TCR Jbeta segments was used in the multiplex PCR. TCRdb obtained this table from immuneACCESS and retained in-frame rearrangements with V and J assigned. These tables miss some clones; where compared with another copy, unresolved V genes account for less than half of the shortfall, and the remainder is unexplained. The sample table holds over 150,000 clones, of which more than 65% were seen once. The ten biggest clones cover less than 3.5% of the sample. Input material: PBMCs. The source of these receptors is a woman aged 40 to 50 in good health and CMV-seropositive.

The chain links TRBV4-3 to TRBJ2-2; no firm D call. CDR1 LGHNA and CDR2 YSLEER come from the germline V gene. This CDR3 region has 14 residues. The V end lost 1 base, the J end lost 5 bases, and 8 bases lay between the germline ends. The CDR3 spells CASSQVPRTGELFF. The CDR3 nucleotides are TGCGCCAGCAGCCAAGTTCCCAGAACCGGGGAGCTGTTTTTT.

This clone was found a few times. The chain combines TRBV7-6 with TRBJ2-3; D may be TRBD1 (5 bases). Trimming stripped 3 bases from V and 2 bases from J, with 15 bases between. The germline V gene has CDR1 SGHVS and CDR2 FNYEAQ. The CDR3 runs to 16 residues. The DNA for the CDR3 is TGTGCCAGCAGCTTTCAGGGTTGGGGAAACACAGATACGCAGTATTTT. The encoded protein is CASSFQGWGNTDTQYF. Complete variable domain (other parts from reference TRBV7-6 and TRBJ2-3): GAGVSQSPRYKVTKRGQDVALRCDPISGHVSLYWYRQALGQGPEFLTYFNYEAQQDKSGLPNDRFSAERPEGSISTLTIQRTEQRDSAMYRCASSFQGWGNTDTQYFGPGTRLTVL.

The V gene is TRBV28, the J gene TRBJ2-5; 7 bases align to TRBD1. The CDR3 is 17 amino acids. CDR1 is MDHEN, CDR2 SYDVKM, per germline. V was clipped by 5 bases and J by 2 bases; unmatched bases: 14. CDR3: CASSNIDRATGQETQYF. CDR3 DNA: TGTGCCAGCAGTAACATAGACAGGGCCACGGGACAAGAGACCCAGTACTTC.

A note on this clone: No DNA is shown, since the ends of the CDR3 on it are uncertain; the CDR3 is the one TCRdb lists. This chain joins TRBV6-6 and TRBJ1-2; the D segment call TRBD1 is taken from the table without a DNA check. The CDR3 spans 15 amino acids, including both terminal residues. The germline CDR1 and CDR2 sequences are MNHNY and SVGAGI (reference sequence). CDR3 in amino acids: CASSYSGQGARGYTF.

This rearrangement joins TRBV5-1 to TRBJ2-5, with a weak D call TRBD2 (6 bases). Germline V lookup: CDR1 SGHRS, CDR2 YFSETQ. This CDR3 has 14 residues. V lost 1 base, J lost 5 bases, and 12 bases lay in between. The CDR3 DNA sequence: TGCGCCAGCAGCTTGAGGGACTCCGGGGAGACCCAGTACTTC. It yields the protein CASSLRDSGETQYF.

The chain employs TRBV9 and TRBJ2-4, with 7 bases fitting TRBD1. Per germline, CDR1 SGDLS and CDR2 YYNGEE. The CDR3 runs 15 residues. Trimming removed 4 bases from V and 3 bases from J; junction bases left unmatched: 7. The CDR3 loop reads CASSPTGWGKNIQYF. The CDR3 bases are TGTGCCAGCAGCCCGACAGGGTGGGGCAAAAACATTCAGTACTTC.

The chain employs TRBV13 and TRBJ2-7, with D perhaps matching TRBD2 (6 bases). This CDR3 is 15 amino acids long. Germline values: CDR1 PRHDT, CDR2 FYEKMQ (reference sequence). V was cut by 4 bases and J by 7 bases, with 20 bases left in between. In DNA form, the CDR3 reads TGTGCCAGCAGCTCGTTAGCGGACGGCGAGGGGGAGCAGTACTTC. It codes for CASSSLADGEGEQYF.

The CDR3 sequence is CASKTSGGASGETQYF. CDR3 nucleotide sequence: TGTGCCAGCAAAACATCCGGGGGGGCCTCTGGAGAGACCCAGTACTTC. The chain employs TRBV19 and TRBJ2-5; TRBD2 aligns across 8 bases. The CDR3 covers 16 residues. J was trimmed by 4 bases and V by 9 bases; bases with no gene match: 16. CDR1 is LNHDA and CDR2 is SQIVND in the germline V gene (reference sequence).

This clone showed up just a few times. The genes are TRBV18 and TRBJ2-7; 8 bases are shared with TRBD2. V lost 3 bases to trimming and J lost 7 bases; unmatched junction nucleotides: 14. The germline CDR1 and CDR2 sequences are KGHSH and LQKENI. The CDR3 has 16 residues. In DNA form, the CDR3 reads TGTGCCAGCTCACCCTCAGTGGTAGCGGGGTCTCGGGAGCAGTACTTC. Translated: CASSPSVVAGSREQYF.

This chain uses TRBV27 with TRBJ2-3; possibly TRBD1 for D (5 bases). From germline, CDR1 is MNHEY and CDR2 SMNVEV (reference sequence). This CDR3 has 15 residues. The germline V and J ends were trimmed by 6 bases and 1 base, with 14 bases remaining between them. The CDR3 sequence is CASSRRVSGTDTQYF. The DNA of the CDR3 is TGTGCCAGCAGCCGCAGGGTATCTGGCACAGATACGCAGTATTTT.

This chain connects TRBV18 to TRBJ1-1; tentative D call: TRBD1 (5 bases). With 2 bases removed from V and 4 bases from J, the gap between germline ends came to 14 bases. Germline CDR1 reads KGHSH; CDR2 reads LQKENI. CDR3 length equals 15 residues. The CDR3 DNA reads TGTGCCAGCTCACCATGGGGCAGGGAGGGCACTGAAGCTTTCTTT. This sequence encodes CASSPWGREGTEAFF. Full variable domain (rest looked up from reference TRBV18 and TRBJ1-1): NAGVMQNPRHLVRRRGQEARLRCSPMKGHSHVYWYRQLPEEGLKFMVYLQKENIIDESGMPKERFSAEFPKEGPSILRIQQVVRGDSAAYFCASSPWGREGTEAFFGQGTRLTVV.

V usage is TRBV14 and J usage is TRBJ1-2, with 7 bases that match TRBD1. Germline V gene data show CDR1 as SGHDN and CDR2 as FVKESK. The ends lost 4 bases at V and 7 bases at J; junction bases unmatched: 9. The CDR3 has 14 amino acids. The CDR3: CASSRPTGIGGYTF. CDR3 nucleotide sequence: TGTGCCAGCAGCCGTCCGACAGGGATCGGTGGCTACACCTTC.

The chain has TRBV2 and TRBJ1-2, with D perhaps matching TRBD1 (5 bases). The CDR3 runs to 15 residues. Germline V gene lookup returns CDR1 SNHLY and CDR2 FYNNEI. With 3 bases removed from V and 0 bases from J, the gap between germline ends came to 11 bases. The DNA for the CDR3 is TGTGCCAGCAGTGAGTCAGGGCTGCCTAACTATGGCTACACCTTC. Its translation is CASSESGLPNYGYTF.

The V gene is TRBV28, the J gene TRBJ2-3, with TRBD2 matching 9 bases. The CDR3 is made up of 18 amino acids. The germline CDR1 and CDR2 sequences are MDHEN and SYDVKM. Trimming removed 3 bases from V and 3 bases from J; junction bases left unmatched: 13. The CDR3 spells CASSFSPFSSGITDTQYF. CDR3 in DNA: TGTGCCAGCAGTTTCAGTCCCTTTTCTAGCGGGATTACAGATACGCAGTATTTT.

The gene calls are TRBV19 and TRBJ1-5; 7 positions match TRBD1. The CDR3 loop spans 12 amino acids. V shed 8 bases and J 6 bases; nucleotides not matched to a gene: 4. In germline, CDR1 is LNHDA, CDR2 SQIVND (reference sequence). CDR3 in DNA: TGTGCCAGTTCGACAGGGACTCAGCCCCAGCATTTT. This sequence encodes CASSTGTQPQHF.

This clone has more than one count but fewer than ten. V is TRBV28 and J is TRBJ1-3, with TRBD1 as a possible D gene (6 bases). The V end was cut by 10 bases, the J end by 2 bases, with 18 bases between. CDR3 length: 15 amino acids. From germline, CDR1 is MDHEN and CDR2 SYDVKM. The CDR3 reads CAITQSTGPGNTIYF. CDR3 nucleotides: TGTGCCATCACCCAAAGCACAGGGCCTGGAAACACCATATATTTT.

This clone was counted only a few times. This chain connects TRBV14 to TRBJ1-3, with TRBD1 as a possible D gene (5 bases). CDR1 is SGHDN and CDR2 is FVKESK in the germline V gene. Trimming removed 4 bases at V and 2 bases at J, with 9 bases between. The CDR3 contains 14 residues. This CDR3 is CASSRGAPGNTIYF. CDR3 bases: TGTGCCAGCAGCCGCGGGGCGCCTGGAAACACCATATATTTT.

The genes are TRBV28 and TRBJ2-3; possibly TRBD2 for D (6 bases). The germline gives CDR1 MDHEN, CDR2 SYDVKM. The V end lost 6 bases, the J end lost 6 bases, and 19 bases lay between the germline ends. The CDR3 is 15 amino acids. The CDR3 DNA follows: TGTGCCAGCAGCCCTCGGCGCGGGGAAAGCGATACGCAGTATTTT. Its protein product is CASSPRRGESDTQYF.

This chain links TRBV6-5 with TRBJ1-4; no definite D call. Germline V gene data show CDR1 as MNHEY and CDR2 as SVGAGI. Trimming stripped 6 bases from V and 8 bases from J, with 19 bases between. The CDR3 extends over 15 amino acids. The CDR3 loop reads CASSLGRPPREKLFF. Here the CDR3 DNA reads TGTGCCAGCAGCCTAGGGAGGCCCCCGAGAGAAAAACTGTTTTTT.

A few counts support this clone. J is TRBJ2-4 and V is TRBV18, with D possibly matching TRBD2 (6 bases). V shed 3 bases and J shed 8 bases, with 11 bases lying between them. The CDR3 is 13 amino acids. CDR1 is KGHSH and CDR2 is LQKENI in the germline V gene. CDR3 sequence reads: CASSPSGADIQYF. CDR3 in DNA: TGTGCCAGCTCACCCTCGGGAGCGGACATTCAGTACTTC. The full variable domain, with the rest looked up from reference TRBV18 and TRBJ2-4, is NAGVMQNPRHLVRRRGQEARLRCSPMKGHSHVYWYRQLPEEGLKFMVYLQKENIIDESGMPKERFSAEFPKEGPSILRIQQVVRGDSAAYFCASSPSGADIQYFGAGTRLSVL.

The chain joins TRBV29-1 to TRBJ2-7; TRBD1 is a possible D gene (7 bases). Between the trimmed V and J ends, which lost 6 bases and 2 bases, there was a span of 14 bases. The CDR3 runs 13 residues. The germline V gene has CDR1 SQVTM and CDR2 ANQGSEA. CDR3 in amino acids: CSVGGGTAYEQYF. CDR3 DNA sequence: TGCAGCGTGGGGGGCGGGACAGCCTACGAGCAGTACTTC.

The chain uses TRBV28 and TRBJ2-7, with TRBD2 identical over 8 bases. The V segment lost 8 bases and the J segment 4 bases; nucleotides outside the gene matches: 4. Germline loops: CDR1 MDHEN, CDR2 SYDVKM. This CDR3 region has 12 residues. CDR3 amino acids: CASAAGEYEQYF. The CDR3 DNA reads TGTGCCAGCGCAGCGGGAGAGTACGAGCAGTACTTC.

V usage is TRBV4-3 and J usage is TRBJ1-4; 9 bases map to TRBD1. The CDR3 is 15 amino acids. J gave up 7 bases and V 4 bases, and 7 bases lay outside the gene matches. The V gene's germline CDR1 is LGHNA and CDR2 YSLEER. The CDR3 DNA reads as TGCGCCAGCAGCCCCGACAGGGGGGATGGTGAAAAACTGTTTTTT. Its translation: CASSPDRGDGEKLFF.

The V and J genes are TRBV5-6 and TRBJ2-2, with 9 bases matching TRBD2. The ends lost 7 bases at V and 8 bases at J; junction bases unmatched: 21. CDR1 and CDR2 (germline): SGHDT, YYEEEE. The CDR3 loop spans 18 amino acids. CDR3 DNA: TGTGCCAGCGGGTTAGCGGGAGAGTTATGGACGGGTTCTGGGGAGCTGTTTTTT. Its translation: CASGLAGELWTGSGELFF.

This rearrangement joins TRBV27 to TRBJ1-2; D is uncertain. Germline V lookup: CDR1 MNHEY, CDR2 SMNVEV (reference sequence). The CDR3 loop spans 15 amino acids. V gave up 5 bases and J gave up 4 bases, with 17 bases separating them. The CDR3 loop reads CASSPFGGEGYGYTF. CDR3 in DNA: TGTGCCAGCAGTCCCTTTGGCGGGGAGGGCTATGGCTACACCTTC.

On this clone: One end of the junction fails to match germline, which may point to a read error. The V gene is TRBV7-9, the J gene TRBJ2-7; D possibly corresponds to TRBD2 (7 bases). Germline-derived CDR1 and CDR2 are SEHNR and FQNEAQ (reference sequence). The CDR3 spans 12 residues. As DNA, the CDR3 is TGTTCCAGCAGCCCCGGGGGGCCCGAGCAGTACTTC. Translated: CSSSPGGPEQYF.

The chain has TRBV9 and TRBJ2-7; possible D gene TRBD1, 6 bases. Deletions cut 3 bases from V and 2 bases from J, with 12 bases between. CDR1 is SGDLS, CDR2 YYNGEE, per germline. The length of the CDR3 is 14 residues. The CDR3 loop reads CASSATGTPYEQYF. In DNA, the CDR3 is TGTGCCAGCAGCGCCACCGGGACACCCTACGAGCAGTACTTC.

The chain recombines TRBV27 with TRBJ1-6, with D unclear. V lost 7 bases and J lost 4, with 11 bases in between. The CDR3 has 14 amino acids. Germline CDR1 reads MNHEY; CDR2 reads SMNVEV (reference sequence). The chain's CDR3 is CASKAGEYNSPLHF. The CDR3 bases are TGTGCCAGCAAAGCGGGCGAGTATAATTCACCCCTCCACTTT.

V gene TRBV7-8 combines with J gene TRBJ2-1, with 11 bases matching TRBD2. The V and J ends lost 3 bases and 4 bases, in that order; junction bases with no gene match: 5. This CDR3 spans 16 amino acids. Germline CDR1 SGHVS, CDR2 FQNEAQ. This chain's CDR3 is CASSLGTSGGYNEQFF. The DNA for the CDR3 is TGTGCCAGCAGCTTGGGCACTAGCGGGGGTTACAATGAGCAGTTCTTC.

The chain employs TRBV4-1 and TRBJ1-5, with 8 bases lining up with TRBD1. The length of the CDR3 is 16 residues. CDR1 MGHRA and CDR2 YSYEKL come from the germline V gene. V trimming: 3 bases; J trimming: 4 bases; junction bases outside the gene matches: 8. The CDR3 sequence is CASSHPGQVINQPQHF. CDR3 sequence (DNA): TGCGCCAGCAGCCACCCGGGACAGGTGATAAATCAGCCCCAGCATTTT.